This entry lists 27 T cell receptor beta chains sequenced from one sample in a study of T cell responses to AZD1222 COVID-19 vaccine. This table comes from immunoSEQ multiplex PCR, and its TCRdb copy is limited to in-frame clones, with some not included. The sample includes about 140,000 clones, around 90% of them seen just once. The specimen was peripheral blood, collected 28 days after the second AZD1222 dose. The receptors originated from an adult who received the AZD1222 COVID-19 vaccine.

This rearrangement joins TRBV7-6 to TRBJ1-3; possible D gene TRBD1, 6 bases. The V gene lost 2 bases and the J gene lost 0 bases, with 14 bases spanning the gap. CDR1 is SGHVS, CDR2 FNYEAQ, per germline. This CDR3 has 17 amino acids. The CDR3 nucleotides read TGTGCCAGCAGCTTAACCCCGGACAGCTCCTCTGGAAACACCATATATTTT. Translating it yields CASSLTPDSSSGNTIYF.

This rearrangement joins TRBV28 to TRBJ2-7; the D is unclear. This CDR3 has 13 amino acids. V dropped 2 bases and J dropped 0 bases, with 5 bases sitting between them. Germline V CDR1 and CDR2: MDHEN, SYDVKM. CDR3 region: CASSLDISYEQYF. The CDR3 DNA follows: TGTGCCAGCAGTTTAGATATCTCCTACGAGCAGTACTTC. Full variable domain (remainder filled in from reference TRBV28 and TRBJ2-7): DVKVTQSSRYLVKRTGEKVFLECVQDMDHENMFWYRQDPGLGLRLIYFSYDVKMKEKGDIPEGYSVSREKKERFSLILESASTNQTSMYLCASSLDISYEQYFGPGTRLTVT.

The CDR3 reads CASRLGLRGGQETQYF. CDR3 nucleotides: TGTGCCAGTAGATTGGGGCTTCGAGGGGGCCAAGAGACCCAGTACTTC. The chain recombines TRBV19 with TRBJ2-5; weak D call: TRBD1 (6 bases). The V end was cut by 6 bases, the J end by 1 base, with 18 bases between. The CDR3 totals 16 residues. Germline V gene sequence: CDR1 LNHDA, CDR2 SQIVND (reference sequence).

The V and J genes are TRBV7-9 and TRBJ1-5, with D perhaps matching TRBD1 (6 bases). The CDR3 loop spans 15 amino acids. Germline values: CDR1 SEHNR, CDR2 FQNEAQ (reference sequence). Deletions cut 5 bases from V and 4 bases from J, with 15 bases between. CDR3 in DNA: TGTGCCAGCAGCCAAACAGGGCTTGAGAATCAGCCCCAGCATTTT. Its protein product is CASSQTGLENQPQHF.

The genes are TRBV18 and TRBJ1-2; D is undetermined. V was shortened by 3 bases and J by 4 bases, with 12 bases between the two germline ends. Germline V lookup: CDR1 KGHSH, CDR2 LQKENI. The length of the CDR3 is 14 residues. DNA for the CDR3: TGTGCCAGCTCACCGTCCGAGGACGCCTATGGCTACACCTTC. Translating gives CASSPSEDAYGYTF.

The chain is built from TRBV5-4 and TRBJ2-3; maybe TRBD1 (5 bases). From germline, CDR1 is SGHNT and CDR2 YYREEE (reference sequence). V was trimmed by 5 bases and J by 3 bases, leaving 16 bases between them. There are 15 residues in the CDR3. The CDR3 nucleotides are TGTGCCAGCAGACCTGATGTGGGGCCGACAGATACGCAGTATTTT. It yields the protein CASRPDVGPTDTQYF.

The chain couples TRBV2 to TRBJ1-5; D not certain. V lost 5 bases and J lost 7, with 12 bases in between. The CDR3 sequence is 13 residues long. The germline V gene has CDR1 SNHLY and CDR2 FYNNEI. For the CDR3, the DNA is TGTGCCAGCAGTTTGGGGATGGCCCAGCCCCAGCATTTT. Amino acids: CASSLGMAQPQHF.

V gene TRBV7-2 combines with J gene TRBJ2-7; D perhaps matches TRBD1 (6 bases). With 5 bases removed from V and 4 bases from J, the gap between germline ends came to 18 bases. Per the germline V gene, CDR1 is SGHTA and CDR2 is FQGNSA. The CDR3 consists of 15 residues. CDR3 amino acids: CASSRSGTRDYEQYF. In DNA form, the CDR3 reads TGTGCCAGCAGCCGTTCCGGGACACGGGATTACGAGCAGTACTTC.

The CDR3 loop reads CASSSRTERTAEAFF. The CDR3 nucleotides are TGTGCCAGCAGCTCTAGGACAGAGAGAACAGCCGAAGCTTTCTTT. V gene TRBV7-6 combines with J gene TRBJ1-1; D perhaps matches TRBD1 (6 bases). The CDR3 totals 15 residues. Deletions cut 4 bases from V and 8 bases from J, with 20 bases between. From germline, CDR1 is SGHVS and CDR2 FNYEAQ.

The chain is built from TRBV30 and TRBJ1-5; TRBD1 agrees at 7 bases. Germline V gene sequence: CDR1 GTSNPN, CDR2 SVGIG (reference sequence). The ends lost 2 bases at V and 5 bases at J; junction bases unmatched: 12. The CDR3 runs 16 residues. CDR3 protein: CAWSTYDRVDDQPQHF. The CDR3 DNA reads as TGTGCCTGGAGTACCTACGACAGGGTCGACGATCAGCCCCAGCATTTT. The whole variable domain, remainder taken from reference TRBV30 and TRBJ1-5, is SQTIHQWPATLVQPVGSPLSLECTVEGTSNPNLYWYRQAAGRGLQLLFYSVGIGQISSEVPQNLSASRPQDRQFILSSKKLLLSDSGFYLCAWSTYDRVDDQPQHFGDGTRLSIL.

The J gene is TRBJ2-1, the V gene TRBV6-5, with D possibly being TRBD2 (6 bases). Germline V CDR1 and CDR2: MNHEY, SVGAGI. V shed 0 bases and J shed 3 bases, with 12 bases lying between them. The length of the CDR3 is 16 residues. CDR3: CASSYSSGLNYNEQFF. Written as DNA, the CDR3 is TGTGCCAGCAGTTACTCTTCGGGACTCAACTACAATGAGCAGTTCTTC.

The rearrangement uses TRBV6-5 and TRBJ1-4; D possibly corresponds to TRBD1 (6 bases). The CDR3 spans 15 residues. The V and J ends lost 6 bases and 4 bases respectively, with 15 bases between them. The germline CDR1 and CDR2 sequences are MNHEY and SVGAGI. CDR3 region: CASSQTGFLNEKLFF. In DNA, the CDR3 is TGTGCCAGCAGCCAAACAGGGTTTCTTAATGAAAAACTGTTTTTT.

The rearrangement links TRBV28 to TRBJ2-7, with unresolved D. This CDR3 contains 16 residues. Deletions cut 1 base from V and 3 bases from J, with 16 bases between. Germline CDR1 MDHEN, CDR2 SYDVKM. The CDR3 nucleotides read TGTGCCAGCAGTTTATCTTCTGCCCCATTTTTCTACGAGCAGTACTTC. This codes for CASSLSSAPFFYEQYF.

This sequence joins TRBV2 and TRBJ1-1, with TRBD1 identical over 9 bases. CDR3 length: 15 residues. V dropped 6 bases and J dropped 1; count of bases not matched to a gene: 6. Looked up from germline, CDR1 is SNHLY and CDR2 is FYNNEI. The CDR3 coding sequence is TGTGCCAGCAGCCCGAGGACAGGGGAGAACACTGAAGCTTTCTTT. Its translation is CASSPRTGENTEAFF.

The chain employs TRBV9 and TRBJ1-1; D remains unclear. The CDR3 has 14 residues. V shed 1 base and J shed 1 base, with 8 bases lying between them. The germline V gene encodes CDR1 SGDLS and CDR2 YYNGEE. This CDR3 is CASSVQSQNTEAFF. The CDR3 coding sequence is TGTGCCAGCAGCGTACAAAGCCAGAACACTGAAGCTTTCTTT. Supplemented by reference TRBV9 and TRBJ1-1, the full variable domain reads DSGVTQTPKHLITATGQRVTLRCSPRSGDLSVYWYQQSLDQGLQFLIQYYNGEERAKGNILERFSAQQFPDLHSELNLSSLELGDSALYFCASSVQSQNTEAFFGQGTRLTVV.

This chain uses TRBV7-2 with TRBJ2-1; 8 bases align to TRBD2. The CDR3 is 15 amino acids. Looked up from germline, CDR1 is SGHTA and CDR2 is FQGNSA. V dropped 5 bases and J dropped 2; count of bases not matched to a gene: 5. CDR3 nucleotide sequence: TGTGCCAGCAGCATCGGGGGGGAGCCCTACAATGAGCAGTTCTTC. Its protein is CASSIGGEPYNEQFF.

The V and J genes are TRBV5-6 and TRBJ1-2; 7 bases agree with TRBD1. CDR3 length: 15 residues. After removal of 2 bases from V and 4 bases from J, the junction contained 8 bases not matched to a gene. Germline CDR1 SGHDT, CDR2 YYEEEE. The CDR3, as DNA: TGTGCCAGCAGCTTCGACAGGGACCAACTCTATGGCTACACCTTC. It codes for CASSFDRDQLYGYTF.

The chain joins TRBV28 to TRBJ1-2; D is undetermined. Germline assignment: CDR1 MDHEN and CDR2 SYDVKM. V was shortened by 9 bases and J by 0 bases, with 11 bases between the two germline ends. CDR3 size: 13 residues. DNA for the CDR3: TGTGCCAGTTTTGCACCCGCTAACTATGGCTACACCTTC. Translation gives CASFAPANYGYTF.

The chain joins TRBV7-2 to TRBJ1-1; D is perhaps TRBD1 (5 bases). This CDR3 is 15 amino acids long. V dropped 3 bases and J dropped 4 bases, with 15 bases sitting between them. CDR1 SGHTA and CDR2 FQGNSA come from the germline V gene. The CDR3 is CASSFGTQIGTEAFF. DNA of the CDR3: TGTGCCAGCAGCTTTGGGACCCAAATCGGCACTGAAGCTTTCTTT.

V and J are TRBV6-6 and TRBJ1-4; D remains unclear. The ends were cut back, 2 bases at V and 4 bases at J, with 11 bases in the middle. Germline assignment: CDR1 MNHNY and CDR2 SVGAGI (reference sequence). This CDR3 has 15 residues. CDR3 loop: CASSYDLGSNEKLFF. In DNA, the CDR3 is TGTGCCAGCAGTTACGATTTGGGTAGTAATGAAAAACTGTTTTTT.

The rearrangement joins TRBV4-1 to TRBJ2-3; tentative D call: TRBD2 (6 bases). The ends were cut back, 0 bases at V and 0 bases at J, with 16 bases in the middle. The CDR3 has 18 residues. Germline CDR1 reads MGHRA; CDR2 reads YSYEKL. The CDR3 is CASSQEGGRRDSTDTQYF. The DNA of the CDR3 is TGCGCCAGCAGCCAAGAAGGTGGTCGGCGGGATAGCACAGATACGCAGTATTTT.

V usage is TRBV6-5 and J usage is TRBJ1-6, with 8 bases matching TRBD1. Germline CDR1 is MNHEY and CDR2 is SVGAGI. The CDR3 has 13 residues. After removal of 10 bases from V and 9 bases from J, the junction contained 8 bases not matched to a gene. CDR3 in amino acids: CATQMDRASPLHF. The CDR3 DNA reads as TGTGCCACTCAGATGGACAGGGCTTCACCCCTCCACTTT.

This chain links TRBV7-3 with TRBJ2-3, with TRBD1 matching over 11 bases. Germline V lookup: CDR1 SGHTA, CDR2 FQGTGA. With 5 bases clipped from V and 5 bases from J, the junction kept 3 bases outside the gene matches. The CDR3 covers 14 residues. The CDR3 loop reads CASSQGQGGDTQYF. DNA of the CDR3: TGTGCCAGCAGCCAGGGACAGGGGGGAGATACGCAGTATTTT.

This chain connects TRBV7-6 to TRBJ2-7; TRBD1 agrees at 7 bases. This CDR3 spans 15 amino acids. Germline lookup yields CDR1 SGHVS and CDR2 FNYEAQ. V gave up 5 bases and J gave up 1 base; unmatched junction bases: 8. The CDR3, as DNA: TGTGCCAGCAGCCTACGACAGGGCCCTTCCTACGAGCAGTACTTC. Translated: CASSLRQGPSYEQYF.

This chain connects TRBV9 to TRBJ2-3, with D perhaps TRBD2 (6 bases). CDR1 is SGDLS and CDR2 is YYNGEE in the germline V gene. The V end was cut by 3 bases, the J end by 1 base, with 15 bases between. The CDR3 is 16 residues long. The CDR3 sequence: CASSALRRGGTDTQYF. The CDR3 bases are TGTGCCAGCAGCGCCCTCCGGCGGGGAGGCACAGATACGCAGTATTTT.

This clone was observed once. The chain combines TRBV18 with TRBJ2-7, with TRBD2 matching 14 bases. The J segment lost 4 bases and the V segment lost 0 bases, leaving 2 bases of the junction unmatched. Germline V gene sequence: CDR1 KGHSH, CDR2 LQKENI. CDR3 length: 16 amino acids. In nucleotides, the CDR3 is TGTGCCAGCTCACCACCCGGGACTAGCGGGAGTTACGAGCAGTACTTC. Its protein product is CASSPPGTSGSYEQYF. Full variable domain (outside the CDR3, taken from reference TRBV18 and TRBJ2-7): NAGVMQNPRHLVRRRGQEARLRCSPMKGHSHVYWYRQLPEEGLKFMVYLQKENIIDESGMPKERFSAEFPKEGPSILRIQQVVRGDSAAYFCASSPPGTSGSYEQYFGPGTRLTVT.

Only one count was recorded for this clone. The CDR3 spells CASSQDDFRGAGTDTQYF. Here the CDR3 DNA reads TGTGCCAGCAGCCAAGACGATTTTCGCGGGGCCGGCACAGATACGCAGTATTTT. The chain carries TRBV4-2 and TRBJ2-3, with D perhaps matching TRBD2 (6 bases). Germline loops: CDR1 LGHNA, CDR2 YNFKEQ. V lost 0 bases to trimming and J lost 1 base, with 17 bases between them. The CDR3 has 18 residues.